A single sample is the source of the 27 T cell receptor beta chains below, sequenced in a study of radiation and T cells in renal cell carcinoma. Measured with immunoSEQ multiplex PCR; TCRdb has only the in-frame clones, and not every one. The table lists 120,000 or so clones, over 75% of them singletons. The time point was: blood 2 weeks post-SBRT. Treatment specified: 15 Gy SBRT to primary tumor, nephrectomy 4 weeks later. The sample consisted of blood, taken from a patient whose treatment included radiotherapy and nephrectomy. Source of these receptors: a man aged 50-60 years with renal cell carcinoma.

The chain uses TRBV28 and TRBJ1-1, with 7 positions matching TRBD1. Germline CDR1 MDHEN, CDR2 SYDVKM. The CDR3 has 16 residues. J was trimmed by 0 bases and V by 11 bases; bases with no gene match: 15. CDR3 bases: TGTGCCTGCCACAGGGGTTTAGGTCTCATGAACACTGAAGCTTTCTTT. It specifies CACHRGLGLMNTEAFF.

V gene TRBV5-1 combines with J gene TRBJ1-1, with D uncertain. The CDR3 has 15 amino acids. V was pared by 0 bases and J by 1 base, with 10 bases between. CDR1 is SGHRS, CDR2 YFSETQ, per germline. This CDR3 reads CASSLVLLGNTEAFF. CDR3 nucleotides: TGCGCCAGCAGCTTGGTCCTTCTGGGGAACACTGAAGCTTTCTTT.

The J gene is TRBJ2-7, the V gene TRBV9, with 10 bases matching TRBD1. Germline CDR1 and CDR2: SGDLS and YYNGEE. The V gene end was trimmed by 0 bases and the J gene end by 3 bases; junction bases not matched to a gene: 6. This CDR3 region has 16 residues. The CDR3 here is CASSVGGQGRHYEQYF. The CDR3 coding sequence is TGTGCCAGCAGCGTAGGGGGACAGGGGAGGCACTACGAGCAGTACTTC.

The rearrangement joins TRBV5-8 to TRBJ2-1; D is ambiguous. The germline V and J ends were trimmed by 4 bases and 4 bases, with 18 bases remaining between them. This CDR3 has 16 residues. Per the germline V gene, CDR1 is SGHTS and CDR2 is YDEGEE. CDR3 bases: TGTGCCAGCAGCCCCCCGGTCGGTACTCATTACAATGAGCAGTTCTTC. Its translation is CASSPPVGTHYNEQFF. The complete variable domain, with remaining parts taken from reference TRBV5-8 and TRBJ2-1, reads EAGVTQSPTHLIKTRGQQATLRCSPISGHTSVYWYQQALGLGLQFLLWYDEGEERNRGNFPPRFSGRQFPNYSSELNVNALELEDSALYLCASSPPVGTHYNEQFFGPGTRLTVL.

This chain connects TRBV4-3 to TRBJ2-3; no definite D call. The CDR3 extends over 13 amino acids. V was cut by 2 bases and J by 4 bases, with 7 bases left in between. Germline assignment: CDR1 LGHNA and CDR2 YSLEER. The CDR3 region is CASSQLQSDTQYF. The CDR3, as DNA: TGCGCCAGCAGCCAACTCCAGTCAGATACGCAGTATTTT.

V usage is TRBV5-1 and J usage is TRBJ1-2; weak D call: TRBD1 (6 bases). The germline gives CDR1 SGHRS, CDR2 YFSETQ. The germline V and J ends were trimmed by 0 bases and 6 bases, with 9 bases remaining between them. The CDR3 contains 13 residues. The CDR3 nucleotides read TGCGCCAGCAGCTTGGACAGGGACCATGGCTACACCTTC. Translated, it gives CASSLDRDHGYTF.

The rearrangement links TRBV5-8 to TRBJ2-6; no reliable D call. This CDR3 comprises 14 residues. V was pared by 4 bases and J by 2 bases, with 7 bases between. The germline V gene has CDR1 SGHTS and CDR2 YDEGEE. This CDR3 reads CASSLRAGANVLTF. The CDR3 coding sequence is TGTGCCAGCAGCCTAAGGGCTGGGGCCAACGTCCTGACTTTC.

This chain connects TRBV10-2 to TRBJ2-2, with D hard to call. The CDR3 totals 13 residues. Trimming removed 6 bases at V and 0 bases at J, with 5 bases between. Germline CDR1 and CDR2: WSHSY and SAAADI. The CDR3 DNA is TGCGCCAGCAGCCCTACGAACACCGGGGAGCTGTTTTTT. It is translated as CASSPTNTGELFF.

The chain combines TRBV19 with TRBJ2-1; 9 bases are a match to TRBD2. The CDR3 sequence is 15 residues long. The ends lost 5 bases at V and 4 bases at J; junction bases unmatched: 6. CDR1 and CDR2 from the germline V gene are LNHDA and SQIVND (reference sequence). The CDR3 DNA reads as TGTGCCAGTAGTTCTGTAGCGGGAGCGTACAATGAGCAGTTCTTC. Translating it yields CASSSVAGAYNEQFF.

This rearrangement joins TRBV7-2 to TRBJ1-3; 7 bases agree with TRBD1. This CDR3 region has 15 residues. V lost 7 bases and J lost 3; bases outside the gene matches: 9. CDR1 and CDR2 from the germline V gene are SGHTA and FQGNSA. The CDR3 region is CASTVLQGGGNTIYF. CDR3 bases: TGTGCCAGCACGGTTCTTCAGGGGGGTGGAAACACCATATATTTT. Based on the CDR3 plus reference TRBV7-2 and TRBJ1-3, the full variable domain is GAGVSQSPSNKVTEKGKDVELRCDPISGHTALYWYRQSLGQGLEFLIYFQGNSAPDKSGLPSDRFSAERTGGSVSTLTIQRTQQEDSAVYLCASTVLQGGGNTIYFGEGSWLTVV.

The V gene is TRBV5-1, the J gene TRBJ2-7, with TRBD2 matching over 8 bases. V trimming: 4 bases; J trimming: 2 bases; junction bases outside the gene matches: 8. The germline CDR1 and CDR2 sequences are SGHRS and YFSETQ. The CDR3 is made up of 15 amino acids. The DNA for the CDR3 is TGCGCCAGCAGCCCGGGGACTAGTATTCCCTACGAGCAGTACTTC. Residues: CASSPGTSIPYEQYF.

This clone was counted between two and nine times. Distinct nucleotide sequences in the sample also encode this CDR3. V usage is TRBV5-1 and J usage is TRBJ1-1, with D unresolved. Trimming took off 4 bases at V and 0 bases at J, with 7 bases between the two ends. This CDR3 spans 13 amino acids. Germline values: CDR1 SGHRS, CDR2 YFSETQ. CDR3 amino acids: CASSPIVNTEAFF. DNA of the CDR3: TGCGCCAGCAGCCCAATAGTGAACACTGAAGCTTTCTTT. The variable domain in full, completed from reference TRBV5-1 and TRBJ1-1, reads KAGVTQTPRYLIKTRGQQVTLSCSPISGHRSVSWYQQTPGQGLQFLFEYFSETQRNKGNFPGRFSGRQFSNSRSEMNVSTLELGDSALYLCASSPIVNTEAFFGQGTRLTVV.

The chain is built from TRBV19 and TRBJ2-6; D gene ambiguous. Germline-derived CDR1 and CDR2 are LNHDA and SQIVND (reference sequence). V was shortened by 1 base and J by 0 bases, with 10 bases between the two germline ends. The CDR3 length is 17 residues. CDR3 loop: CASSIVHGGSGANVLTF. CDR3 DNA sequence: TGTGCCAGTAGTATAGTCCACGGTGGCTCTGGGGCCAACGTCCTGACTTTC.

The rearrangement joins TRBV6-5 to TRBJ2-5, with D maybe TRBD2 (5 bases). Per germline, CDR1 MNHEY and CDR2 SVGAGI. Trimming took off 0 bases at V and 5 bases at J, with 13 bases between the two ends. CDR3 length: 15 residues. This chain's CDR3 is CASSYSAGRGETQYF. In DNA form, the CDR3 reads TGTGCCAGCAGTTACTCGGCTGGGCGCGGGGAGACCCAGTACTTC.

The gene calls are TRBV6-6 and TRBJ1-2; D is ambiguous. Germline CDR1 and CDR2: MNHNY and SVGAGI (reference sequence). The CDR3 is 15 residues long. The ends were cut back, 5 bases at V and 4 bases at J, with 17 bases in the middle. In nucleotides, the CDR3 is TGTGCCAGCAGTCCCCGAGAAAATCACCCCTATGGCTACACCTTC. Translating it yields CASSPRENHPYGYTF.

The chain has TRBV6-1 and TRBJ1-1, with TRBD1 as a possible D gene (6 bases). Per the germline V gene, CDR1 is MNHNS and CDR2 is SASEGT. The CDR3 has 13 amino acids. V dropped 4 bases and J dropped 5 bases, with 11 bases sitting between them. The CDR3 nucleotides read TGTGCCAGCAGTGTTACAGGGAGTACTGAAGCTTTCTTT. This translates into CASSVTGSTEAFF.

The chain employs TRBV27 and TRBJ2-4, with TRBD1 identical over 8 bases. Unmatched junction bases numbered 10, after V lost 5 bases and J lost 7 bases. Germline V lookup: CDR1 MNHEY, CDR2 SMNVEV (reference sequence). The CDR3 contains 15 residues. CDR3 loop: CASSINRGIGNIQYF. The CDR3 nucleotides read TGTGCCAGCAGTATAAACAGGGGGATTGGGAACATTCAGTACTTC.

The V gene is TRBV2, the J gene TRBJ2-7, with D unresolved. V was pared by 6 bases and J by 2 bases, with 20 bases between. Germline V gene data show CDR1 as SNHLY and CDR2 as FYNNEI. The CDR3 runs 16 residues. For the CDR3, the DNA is TGTGCCAGCAGACCCAGCCGGGCCCGAGCTACCTACGAGCAGTACTTC. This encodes CASRPSRARATYEQYF. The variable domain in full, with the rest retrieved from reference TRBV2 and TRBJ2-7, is EPEVTQTPSHQVTQMGQEVILRCVPISNHLYFYWYRQILGQKVEFLVSFYNNEISEKSEIFDDQFSVERPDGSNFTLKIRSTKLEDSAMYFCASRPSRARATYEQYFGPGTRLTVT.

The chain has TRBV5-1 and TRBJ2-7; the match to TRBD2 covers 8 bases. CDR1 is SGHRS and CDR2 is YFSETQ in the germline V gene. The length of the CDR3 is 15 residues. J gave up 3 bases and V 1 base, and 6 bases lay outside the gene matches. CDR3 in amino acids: CASSLLALAGYEQYF. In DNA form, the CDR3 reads TGCGCCAGCAGCTTGCTTGCCCTAGCGGGCTACGAGCAGTACTTC. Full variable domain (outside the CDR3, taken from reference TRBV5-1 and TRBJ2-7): KAGVTQTPRYLIKTRGQQVTLSCSPISGHRSVSWYQQTPGQGLQFLFEYFSETQRNKGNFPGRFSGRQFSNSRSEMNVSTLELGDSALYLCASSLLALAGYEQYFGPGTRLTVT.

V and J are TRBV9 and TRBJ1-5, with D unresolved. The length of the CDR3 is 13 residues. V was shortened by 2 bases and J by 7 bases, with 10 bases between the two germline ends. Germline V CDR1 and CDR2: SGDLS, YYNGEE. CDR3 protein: CASSVLSGQPQHF. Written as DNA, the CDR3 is TGTGCCAGCAGCGTTTTATCGGGCCAGCCCCAGCATTTT. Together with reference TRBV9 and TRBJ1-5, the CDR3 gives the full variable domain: DSGVTQTPKHLITATGQRVTLRCSPRSGDLSVYWYQQSLDQGLQFLIQYYNGEERAKGNILERFSAQQFPDLHSELNLSSLELGDSALYFCASSVLSGQPQHFGDGTRLSIL.

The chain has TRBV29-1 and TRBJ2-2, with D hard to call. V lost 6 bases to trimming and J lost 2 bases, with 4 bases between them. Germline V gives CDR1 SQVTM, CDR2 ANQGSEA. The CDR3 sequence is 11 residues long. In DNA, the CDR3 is TGCAGCGTCGCTAACACCGGGGAGCTGTTTTTT. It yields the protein CSVANTGELFF.

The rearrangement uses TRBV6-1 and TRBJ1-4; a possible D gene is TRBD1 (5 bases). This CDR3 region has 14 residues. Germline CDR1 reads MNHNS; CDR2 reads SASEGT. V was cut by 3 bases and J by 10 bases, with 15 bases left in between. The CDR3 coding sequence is TGTGCCAGCAGTGAGAGCCAGGGAGTAGGAAAACTGTTTTTT. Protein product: CASSESQGVGKLFF.

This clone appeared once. The CDR3 protein is CASSLDSRAGETQYF. The CDR3 DNA reads as TGCGCCAGCAGCTTGGACAGCCGCGCAGGAGAGACCCAGTACTTC. The chain employs TRBV5-1 and TRBJ2-5; D is unclear. Germline V CDR1 and CDR2: SGHRS, YFSETQ. The CDR3 length is 15 residues. V was pared by 0 bases and J by 4 bases, with 13 bases between.

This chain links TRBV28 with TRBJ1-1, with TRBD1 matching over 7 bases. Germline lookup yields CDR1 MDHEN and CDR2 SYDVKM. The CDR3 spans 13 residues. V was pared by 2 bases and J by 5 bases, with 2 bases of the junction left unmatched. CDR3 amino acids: CASSLMGQTEAFF. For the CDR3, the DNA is TGTGCCAGCAGTTTAATGGGACAGACTGAAGCTTTCTTT.

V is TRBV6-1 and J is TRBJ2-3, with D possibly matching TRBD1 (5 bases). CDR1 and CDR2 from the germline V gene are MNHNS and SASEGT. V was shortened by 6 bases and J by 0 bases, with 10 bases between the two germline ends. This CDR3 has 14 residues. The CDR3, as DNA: TGTGCCAGCAGACAGGCTATCAGCACAGATACGCAGTATTTT. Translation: CASRQAISTDTQYF.

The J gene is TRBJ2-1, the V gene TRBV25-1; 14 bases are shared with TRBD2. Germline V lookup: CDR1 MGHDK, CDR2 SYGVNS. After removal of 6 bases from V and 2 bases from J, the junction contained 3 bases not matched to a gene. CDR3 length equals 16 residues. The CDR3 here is CASRGTSGGPYNEQFF. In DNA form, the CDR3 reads TGTGCCAGCAGGGGGACTAGCGGGGGTCCCTACAATGAGCAGTTCTTC.

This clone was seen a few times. The CDR3 coding sequence is TGTGCTAGTGGTTCCATGACAGCTCTAGGGAGAAACACTGAAGCTTTCTTT. Its protein product is CASGSMTALGRNTEAFF. The rearrangement links TRBV12-5 to TRBJ1-1, with a possible D match to TRBD1 (5 bases). Trimming stripped 4 bases from V and 2 bases from J, with 20 bases between. Germline V gene data show CDR1 as LGHNT and CDR2 as FRNRAP. This CDR3 contains 17 residues.